This T cell receptor beta chain derives from a study of T cells in Graves' hyperthyroidism and ophthalmopathy. Study conclusions and caveats: Classification by a 13 V-J model distinguished ophthalmopathy from stable hyperthyroidism.

Patients were excluded because of uncontrolled infection, other autoimmune disease, pregnancy or lactation. Each 10 ml fresh peripheral blood draw supplied the PBMCs. CDR3 length: 15 residues. The germline gives CDR1 LNHDA, CDR2 SQIVND (reference sequence). V was trimmed by 4 bases and J by 0 bases, leaving 13 bases between them. TCR beta CDR3 region amplification was performed from RNA transcripts. During a first-round RT-PCR of the TCR CDR3, the HTBI primer set was used. Using its own MiXCR run on the multiplex PCR reads, TCRdb lists one record per CDR3 protein. Of around 250,000 distinct CDR3 sequences listed, about 14% were seen once; the top ten hold about an eighth. This clonotype appeared many times. Its antigen is unknown.

The sequence derives from a woman aged 40 to 50 with Graves' hyperthyroidism that later progressed to Graves' ophthalmopathy. The rearrangement joins TRBV19 to TRBJ2-7; TRBD1 is a possible D gene (6 bases). Specimen: blood. CDR3 nucleotides: TGTGCCAGTAGTACAGGACAGAAGAGCTCCTACGAGCAGTACTTC. This codes for CASSTGQKSSYEQYF.